This T cell receptor (beta chain) was identified in a study of blood T cell repertoires in COVID-19. Per germline, CDR1 SNHLY and CDR2 FYNNEI. J lost 5 bases, V lost 4 bases, and 7 bases had no gene match. The CDR3 spans 15 residues. Data came from immunoSEQ multiplex PCR; TCRdb stores just in-frame clones and leaves some out. This sample yields 260,000 or so clones, of which 85% to 90% are seen a single time; about 14% belongs to the top ten. This TCR was recovered from a man in his late teens or twenties who had recovered from COVID-19. The sample was PBMCs or T cells enriched from blood (not recorded which). This chain joins TRBV2 and TRBJ1-4; 7 bases match TRBD1. The CDR3 DNA reads TGTGCCAGCAGTGGTACGGGACAGCTAAATGAAAAACTGTTTTTT. It specifies CASSGTGQLNEKLFF. The full variable domain, completed using reference TRBV2 and TRBJ1-4, is EPEVTQTPSHQVTQMGQEVILRCVPISNHLYFYWYRQILGQKVEFLVSFYNNEISEKSEIFDDQFSVERPDGSNFTLKIRSTKLEDSAMYFCASSGTGQLNEKLFFGSGTQLSVL.